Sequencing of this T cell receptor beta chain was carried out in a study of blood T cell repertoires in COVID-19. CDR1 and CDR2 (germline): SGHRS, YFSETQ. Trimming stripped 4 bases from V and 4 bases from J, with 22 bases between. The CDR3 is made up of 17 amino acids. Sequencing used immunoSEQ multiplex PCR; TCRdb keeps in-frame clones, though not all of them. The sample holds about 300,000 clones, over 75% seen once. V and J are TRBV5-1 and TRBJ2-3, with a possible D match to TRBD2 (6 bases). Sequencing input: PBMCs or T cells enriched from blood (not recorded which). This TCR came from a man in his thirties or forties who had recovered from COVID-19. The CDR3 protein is CASSRGWGSGFADTQYF. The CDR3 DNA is TGCGCCAGCAGCCGGGGTTGGGGGAGCGGGTTTGCAGATACGCAGTATTTT.